The 13 T cell receptor beta chains presented below share a single source sample, sequenced in a study of breast tumors, draining lymph nodes, adjacent tissues. One entry per CDR3 protein, called by TCRdb with MiXCR from the multiplex PCR reads. The sample consists of some 120,000 distinct CDR3 sequences, 21% of them appearing once. Axillary draining lymph nodes of breast cancer patients supplied the node samples. The sample comprised axillary lymph node tissue. The receptors shown here come from a female donor with breast cancer. Some clones in this sample may be carry-over from other donors' samples.

The table lists this clonotype with many counts. The rearrangement uses TRBV7-2 and TRBJ2-3, with 14 nucleotides matching TRBD2. This CDR3 spans 15 amino acids. Losses at the gene ends were 1 base for V and 12 bases for J; bases not matched to a gene: 6. CDR1 is SGHTA and CDR2 is FQGNSA in the germline V gene. The CDR3 reads CASSLEGTSGSLQYF. CDR3 DNA: TGTGCCAGCAGCTTAGAAGGGACTAGCGGGAGTCTTCAGTATTTT. The entire variable domain, with the rest obtained from reference TRBV7-2 and TRBJ2-3, is as follows: GAGVSQSPSNKVTEKGKDVELRCDPISGHTALYWYRQSLGQGLEFLIYFQGNSAPDKSGLPSDRFSAERTGGSVSTLTIQRTQQEDSAVYLCASSLEGTSGSLQYFGPGTRLTVL.

This clonotype was picked up many times. V and J are TRBV9 and TRBJ2-7; D is possibly TRBD2 (5 bases). Germline V gene lookup returns CDR1 SGDLS and CDR2 YYNGEE. The V gene lost 0 bases and the J gene lost 2 bases, with 12 bases spanning the gap. The CDR3 loop spans 15 amino acids. The CDR3 DNA reads as TGTGCCAGCAGCGTAGGTCCAGCGGAAACCTACGAGCAGTACTTC. Its protein product is CASSVGPAETYEQYF.

This clonotype was detected ten times or more. The V gene is TRBV20-1, the J gene TRBJ2-1, with D tentatively TRBD1 or TRBD2 (7 bases each). CDR1 is DFQATT and CDR2 is SNEGSKA in the germline V gene (reference sequence). This CDR3 region has 14 residues. Trimming shortened V by 4 bases and J by 8 bases, and 18 bases separated the two germline ends. In nucleotides, the CDR3 is TGCAGTGCTACAGGGGGGGACTCCGGGGATGAGCAGTTCTTC. This sequence encodes CSATGGDSGDEQFF.

This clonotype has just a few counts. The chain combines TRBV3-1 with TRBJ2-1, with 8 bases matching TRBD2. V trimming: 0 bases; J trimming: 7 bases; junction bases outside the gene matches: 17. Germline V gene sequence: CDR1 LGHDT, CDR2 YNNKEL (reference sequence). This CDR3 contains 19 residues. The CDR3 DNA sequence: TGTGCCAGCAGCCAAGAAGTGCTACTAGCGGATTCATCTGGTAATGAGCAGTTCTTC. Translated, it gives CASSQEVLLADSSGNEQFF.

This clonotype was observed many times. J is TRBJ1-2 and V is TRBV4-1, with 8 bases lining up with TRBD1. V gave up 5 bases and J gave up 3 bases; unmatched junction bases: 5. The germline CDR1 and CDR2 sequences are MGHRA and YSYEKL. CDR3 length: 14 residues. CDR3 sequence (DNA): TGCGCCAGCAGCAAACTGACAGGGGACTATGGCTACACCTTC. Its protein product is CASSKLTGDYGYTF.

The sample holds many counts of this clonotype. This chain connects TRBV12-3 or TRBV12-4 to TRBJ2-7, with 8 bases fitting TRBD2. The V segment lost 5 bases and the J segment 0 bases; nucleotides outside the gene matches: 6. The CDR3 contains 15 residues. The CDR3 nucleotides are TGTGCCAGCAGTCCCTCGGGACTAGACTCCTACGAGCAGTACTTC. Its translation is CASSPSGLDSYEQYF.

The chain has TRBV5-1 and TRBJ1-1, with a weak D call TRBD1 (6 bases). V was trimmed by 0 bases and J by 11 bases, leaving 20 bases between them. The CDR3 has 15 residues. From germline, CDR1 is SGHRS and CDR2 YFSETQ. The CDR3 is CASSLEGTHGDRAFF. As DNA, the CDR3 is TGCGCCAGCAGCTTGGAGGGGACACACGGCGACCGGGCTTTCTTT.

A note on this clonotype: A read error is possible here, since a much larger clone lies one base away. The rearrangement links TRBV30 to TRBJ2-7; D uncertain. The V end lost 1 base, the J end lost 3 bases, and 7 bases lay between the germline ends. Germline assignment: CDR1 GTSNPN and CDR2 SVGIG (reference sequence). The CDR3 covers 12 residues. CDR3 loop: CAWSGTLYEQYF. CDR3 bases: TGTGCCTGGAGTGGAACTCTCTACGAGCAGTACTTC.

At least ten counts were recorded for this clonotype. This chain links TRBV19 with TRBJ2-3, with no clear D. Deletions cut 4 bases from V and 1 base from J, with 12 bases between. The germline V gene has CDR1 LNHDA and CDR2 SQIVND (reference sequence). The CDR3 totals 15 residues. The CDR3 DNA follows: TGTGCCAGTAGTACCCCTTGGGGTGGCACAGATACGCAGTATTTT. The encoded protein is CASSTPWGGTDTQYF.

This clonotype appeared many times. CDR3 amino acids: CASSIGPGNTIYF. In DNA, the CDR3 is TGTGCCAGCAGCATCGGACCTGGAAACACCATATATTTT. The V call is TRBV5-6, the J call TRBJ1-3; D is unresolved. CDR3 length: 13 residues. Trimming left V 4 bases short and J 2 bases short, with 7 bases between. Per germline, CDR1 SGHDT and CDR2 YYEEEE.

This clonotype was counted ten times or more. V is TRBV2 and J is TRBJ2-7, with D perhaps matching TRBD1 (5 bases). V lost 6 bases, J lost 1 base, and 10 bases lay in between. CDR1 is SNHLY and CDR2 is FYNNEI in the germline V gene. This CDR3 has 13 residues. The CDR3 coding sequence is TGTGCCAGCAGCCGTGGGGCTTCCTACGAGCAGTACTTC. Its protein product is CASSRGASYEQYF.

Ten or more counts support this clonotype. The chain uses TRBV18 and TRBJ1-2, with D perhaps matching TRBD1 (6 bases). Trimming cost V 2 bases and J 0 bases, with 10 bases left between them. The CDR3 is 15 residues long. CDR1 is KGHSH, CDR2 LQKENI, per germline. The CDR3 DNA reads TGTGCCAGCTCACCAATAGGACAGCCTAACTATGGCTACACCTTC. Its protein product is CASSPIGQPNYGYTF.

This clonotype was counted ten times or more. The chain links TRBV6-1 to TRBJ2-1, with TRBD1 identical over 7 bases. The CDR3 has 12 amino acids. The germline CDR1 and CDR2 sequences are MNHNS and SASEGT. V lost 4 bases to trimming and J lost 7 bases; unmatched junction nucleotides: 1. CDR3 loop: CASSVTGNEQFF. The CDR3 nucleotides read TGTGCCAGCAGTGTGACAGGGAATGAGCAGTTCTTC.